The rows below give T cell receptor beta chains drawn from one sample of a study of blood T cell repertoires in COVID-19. The assay was immunoSEQ multiplex PCR, and TCRdb's table has in-frame clones only and misses some. The sample has a few hundred thousand clones, 75% to 90% seen once. The sequencing sample was made of peripheral blood. The origin of the receptors is a woman aged 18-35 years with acute or convalescent COVID-19. Each CDR3 is given with its conserved first and last residue. Fields, in order: J gene, D gene, clone size, V gene, CDR3 DNA, CDR3 protein. A D gene is named only where the DNA matches it firmly. The size field is filled for only some rows; it gives once, few, many or a size class.

J: TRBJ1-4; D: TRBD1; size: .; V: TRBV28; DNA: TGTGCCAGCAGTTTGACAGGGGGGGGAGATAATGAAAAACTGTTTTTT; CDR3: CASSLTGGGDNEKLFF
J: TRBJ1-4; D: .; size: .; V: TRBV5-8; DNA: TGTGCCAGCAGCTTGGCCAAAGGGAGCGGTGAAAAACTGTTTTTT; CDR3: CASSLAKGSGEKLFF
J: TRBJ2-2; D: TRBD1; size: .; V: TRBV5-4; DNA: TGTGCCAGCAGCTTAACAGGGGGCACCGGGGAGCTGTTTTTT; CDR3: CASSLTGGTGELFF
J: TRBJ2-7; D: TRBD2; size: few; V: TRBV28; DNA: TGTGCCAGCAGAGAACTTAGCGGGAAGGAGTACTTC; CDR3: CASRELSGKEYF
J: TRBJ2-7; D: .; size: .; V: TRBV6-5; DNA: TGTGCCAGCTATAGGGGGTCCAACCTCTACGAGCAGTACTTC; CDR3: CASYRGSNLYEQYF
J: TRBJ2-7; D: .; size: .; V: TRBV10-2; DNA: TGCGCCAGCAGTGGGCTCTGGAGCGAAACCTACGAGCAGTACTTC; CDR3: CASSGLWSETYEQYF
J: TRBJ1-6; D: .; size: .; V: TRBV15; DNA: TGTGCCACCAGCAGGACAGGCTATAATTCACCCCTCCACTTT; CDR3: CATSRTGYNSPLHF
J: TRBJ2-7; D: .; size: .; V: TRBV5-4; DNA: TGTGCCAGCAGCCCGCAGGGCTTTTCCTACGAGCAGTACTTC; CDR3: CASSPQGFSYEQYF
J: TRBJ1-1; D: TRBD1; size: few; V: TRBV2; DNA: TGTGTCAGGTTCCGGGACAGGAACACTGAAGCTTTCTTT; CDR3: CVRFRDRNTEAFF
J: TRBJ1-1; D: .; size: .; V: TRBV2; DNA: TGTGCCAGCAGTGAAATGGGAGCTGAAGCTTTCTTT; CDR3: CASSEMGAEAFF
J: TRBJ1-1; D: .; size: .; V: TRBV9; DNA: TGTGCCAGCAGCGTAGCTAAATCCACAGGTTGGAACACTGAAGCTTTCTTT; CDR3: CASSVAKSTGWNTEAFF
J: TRBJ2-5; D: TRBD2; size: .; V: TRBV28; DNA: TGTGCCAGCAGTTTAGGGCAGGGCGGGAGTACAGAGACCCAGTACTTC; CDR3: CASSLGQGGSTETQYF
J: TRBJ1-1; D: TRBD1; size: .; V: TRBV19; DNA: TGTGCCAGTAGTGTGGACAGGGTCACTGAAGCTTTCTTT; CDR3: CASSVDRVTEAFF
J: TRBJ1-5; D: .; size: .; V: TRBV18; DNA: TGTGCCAGCTCACCAGTGGATCGGGGGGCCCAGCATTTT; CDR3: CASSPVDRGAQHF
J: TRBJ1-1; D: TRBD1; size: once; V: TRBV10-3; DNA: TGTGCCATCAGTGAGAAAGGGGACAGACCTAACACTGAAGCTTTCTTT; CDR3: CAISEKGDRPNTEAFF
J: TRBJ1-2; D: .; size: .; V: TRBV12-3/TRBV12-4; DNA: TGTGCCAGCAGCGACGACCGGCGGGGCTACACCTTC; CDR3: CASSDDRRGYTF
J: TRBJ2-5; D: .; size: .; V: TRBV18; DNA: TGTGCCAGCTCACCGAGGGCGGGTCAGGAGACCCAGTACTTC; CDR3: CASSPRAGQETQYF
J: TRBJ1-2; D: .; size: .; V: TRBV24-1; DNA: TGTGCCACCAGTGATGGGGGCACCTATGGCTACACCTTC; CDR3: CATSDGGTYGYTF
J: TRBJ2-5; D: .; size: once; V: TRBV3-1/TRBV3-2; DNA: TGTGCCAGCAGCCCCTTGACAGGAGGCGAGACCCAGTACTTC; CDR3: CASSPLTGGETQYF
J: TRBJ2-5; D: TRBD1; size: .; V: TRBV18; DNA: TGTGCCAGCTCACCACCGGACAGGGGAACGGAGACCCAGTACTTC; CDR3: CASSPPDRGTETQYF
J: TRBJ1-1; D: .; size: .; V: TRBV10-3; DNA: TGTGCCATCAGTGGGGAGGAAGTTGAAGCTTTCTTT; CDR3: CAISGEEVEAFF
J: TRBJ1-1; D: .; size: once; V: TRBV11-2; DNA: TGTGCCAGCAGTCCAAACAGGGCGAGGACTGAAGCTTTCTTT; CDR3: CASSPNRARTEAFF
J: TRBJ2-4; D: TRBD1; size: .; V: TRBV28; DNA: TGTGCCAGCAGTTCCAGGGACAGGGCATCGGGAGCCAAAAACATTCAGTACTTC; CDR3: CASSSRDRASGAKNIQYF
J: TRBJ2-2; D: TRBD2; size: few; V: TRBV9; DNA: TGTGCCAGCAGCCCCCCCGACGGGACTAGCGGGTCTACCGGGGAGCTGTTTTTT; CDR3: CASSPPDGTSGSTGELFF
J: TRBJ1-6; D: .; size: .; V: TRBV4-2; DNA: TGTGCCAGCAGCCCCCCGGCAGGATCCTATAATTCACCCCTCCACTTT; CDR3: CASSPPAGSYNSPLHF
J: TRBJ2-5; D: TRBD1; size: .; V: TRBV5-1; DNA: TGCGCCAGCAGTCCCGGGACAGGGAAAGAGACCCAGTACTTC; CDR3: CASSPGTGKETQYF
J: TRBJ1-3; D: TRBD1; size: .; V: TRBV5-1; DNA: TGCGCCAGCAGCACATCCGGGACAGGTGGAAACACCATATATTTT; CDR3: CASSTSGTGGNTIYF
J: TRBJ1-1; D: .; size: few; V: TRBV9; DNA: TGTGCCAGCAGCGTCACCCAGGACAGCAACCCTGAAGCTTTCTTT; CDR3: CASSVTQDSNPEAFF
J: TRBJ1-6; D: .; size: .; V: TRBV7-9; DNA: TGTGCCAGCAGCTTAGTTCTGGGGGCTTCACCCCTCCACTTT; CDR3: CASSLVLGASPLHF
J: TRBJ1-2; D: TRBD1; size: .; V: TRBV4-1; DNA: TGCGCCAGCAGCCAAGATGACAGGGCAGTTAGAGTCGGTGGCTACACCTTC; CDR3: CASSQDDRAVRVGGYTF
J: TRBJ2-5; D: TRBD1; size: .; V: TRBV4-1; DNA: TGCGCCAGCAGCCAAAGATCGTGGATAGAGCGTGGACAGGCAAGAGGGCAAGAGACCCAGTACTTC; CDR3: CASSQRSWIERGQARGQETQYF
J: TRBJ2-7; D: TRBD2; size: .; V: TRBV5-1; DNA: TGCGCCAGCAGCTTGCGGGCTAGCGGGACCAGCGAGCAGTACTTC; CDR3: CASSLRASGTSEQYF
J: TRBJ2-5; D: TRBD2; size: .; V: TRBV5-4; DNA: TGTGCCAGCGGAGGAAGGGCGGGAGATCAAGAGACCCAGTACTTC; CDR3: CASGGRAGDQETQYF
J: TRBJ2-7; D: .; size: .; V: TRBV21-1; DNA: TGTGCCAGCAGCCCCCTCGGGACTACACCCACGAAGAGCTCCTACGAGCAGTACTTC; CDR3: CASSPLGTTPTKSSYEQYF
J: TRBJ1-1; D: .; size: .; V: TRBV27; DNA: TGTGCCAGCAGTTTCTCACAGTTGAACACTGAAGCTTTCTTT; CDR3: CASSFSQLNTEAFF
J: TRBJ2-3; D: TRBD2; size: .; V: TRBV10-1; DNA: TGCGCCAGCAGTATGACTAGCGGGAGTAACGCAGATACGCAGTATTTT; CDR3: CASSMTSGSNADTQYF
J: TRBJ1-2; D: .; size: few; V: TRBV15; DNA: TGTGCCACCAGCAGAGCGGGCGGAGGAGGCTACACCTTC; CDR3: CATSRAGGGGYTF
J: TRBJ1-2; D: .; size: .; V: TRBV5-1; DNA: TGCGCCAGCAGCGCACCTACTGGTAGTTATGGCTACACCTTC; CDR3: CASSAPTGSYGYTF
J: TRBJ1-4; D: TRBD1; size: .; V: TRBV18; DNA: TGTGCCAGCTCACCCCCGACAGGGATACAGGAAAAACTGTTTTTT; CDR3: CASSPPTGIQEKLFF
J: TRBJ2-7; D: .; size: .; V: TRBV27; DNA: TGTGCCAGCAGCCTGAGGGGGCTAGCGTACGAGCAGTACTTC; CDR3: CASSLRGLAYEQYF
J: TRBJ2-1; D: TRBD2; size: .; V: TRBV5-1; DNA: TGCGCCAGCAGCCCCCGGACTAGCGGGAGGACCTACAATGAGCAGTTCTTC; CDR3: CASSPRTSGRTYNEQFF
J: TRBJ1-2; D: TRBD1; size: .; V: TRBV6-2/TRBV6-3; DNA: TGTGCCAGCAGCGAGGACAGGGTTCGTGGCTACACCTTC; CDR3: CASSEDRVRGYTF
J: TRBJ1-1; D: .; size: .; V: TRBV9; DNA: TGTGCCAGCAGCGTACAGGGATCGAACACTGAAGCTTTCTTT; CDR3: CASSVQGSNTEAFF
J: TRBJ2-7; D: .; size: once; V: TRBV3-1/TRBV3-2; DNA: TGTGCCAGCAGTTCACCACTAATCGGCGAGCAGTACTTC; CDR3: CASSSPLIGEQYF
J: TRBJ1-6; D: TRBD1; size: few; V: TRBV19; DNA: TGTGCCAGTAGTCCCCGGACAGGGGGCGGAAATTCACCCCTCCACTTT; CDR3: CASSPRTGGGNSPLHF